These 15 T cell receptor beta chains share one sample of origin, sequenced in a study of blood T cell repertoires in COVID-19. The repertoire was sequenced with immunoSEQ multiplex PCR; TCRdb's copy has only in-frame clones and lacks some. In the table there are around 180,000 clones, about 84% of which are singletons. Material: peripheral blood. The receptors here all came from a woman aged 25 to 45 with acute or convalescent COVID-19.

This clone has only one observation. V is TRBV19 and J is TRBJ1-1; 9 bases map to TRBD1. The CDR3 has 17 amino acids. Losses at the gene ends were 6 bases for V and 1 base for J; bases not matched to a gene: 12. Germline CDR1 and CDR2: LNHDA and SQIVND (reference sequence). The CDR3 region is CASSAGTGINTNTEAFF. CDR3 nucleotide sequence: TGTGCCAGTAGCGCCGGGACAGGGATAAACACGAACACTGAAGCTTTCTTT.

The genes are TRBV11-3 and TRBJ2-3; TRBD1 aligns across 9 bases. After removal of 1 base from V and 2 bases from J, the junction contained 1 base not matched to a gene. The CDR3 is 15 amino acids. Germline loops: CDR1 SGHNT, CDR2 YENEEA. CDR3 protein: CASSLGQGDTDTQYF. In nucleotides, the CDR3 is TGTGCCAGCAGCTTAGGACAGGGGGACACAGATACGCAGTATTTT.

The V gene is TRBV11-1, the J gene TRBJ2-3, with 12 nucleotides matching TRBD2. Looked up from germline, CDR1 is SGHAT and CDR2 is FQDESV (reference sequence). The CDR3 has 16 residues. V dropped 1 base and J dropped 5; count of bases not matched to a gene: 4. CDR3 sequence (DNA): TGTGCCAGCAGCTTAGTAGCTAGCGGGAGGGGAGATACGCAGTATTTT. The encoded protein is CASSLVASGRGDTQYF.

The chain links TRBV28 to TRBJ1-2; D not certain. CDR3 length equals 13 residues. Trimming left V 1 base short and J 8 bases short, with 11 bases between. Germline V gene data show CDR1 as MDHEN and CDR2 as SYDVKM. The CDR3 coding sequence is TGTGCCAGCAGTTTATTAGGGAGGGAGGGCTACACCTTC. It specifies CASSLLGREGYTF.

The chain combines TRBV7-2 with TRBJ1-2, with unresolved D. Deletions cut 1 base from V and 4 bases from J, with 13 bases between. The germline gives CDR1 SGHTA, CDR2 FQGNSA. This CDR3 is 15 amino acids long. The chain's CDR3 is CASSLVLGTAYGYTF. CDR3 DNA: TGTGCCAGCAGCTTAGTACTAGGTACCGCCTATGGCTACACCTTC.

V usage is TRBV10-3 and J usage is TRBJ1-2, with a possible D match to TRBD1 (6 bases). Trimming cost V 7 bases and J 8 bases, with 20 bases left between them. Germline V gene sequence: CDR1 ENHRY, CDR2 SYGVKD. CDR3 length: 14 residues. CDR3 sequence: CAITAKAGGGGYTF. For the CDR3, the DNA is TGTGCCATCACGGCGAAGGCTGGGGGCGGAGGCTACACCTTC.

The CDR3 region has the DNA TGTGCCAGCAGCTTCCAGCCCCCGACAGTAATGAACACTGAAGCTTTCTTT. It encodes CASSFQPPTVMNTEAFF. The chain employs TRBV7-2 and TRBJ1-1, with a tentative D call TRBD1 (5 bases). Trimming pared 3 bases from V and 0 bases from J, leaving 17 bases between. The CDR3 runs 17 residues. The germline CDR1 and CDR2 sequences are SGHTA and FQGNSA.

V is TRBV5-4 and J is TRBJ2-7; TRBD2 might be the D (5 bases). This CDR3 has 15 residues. V was shortened by 0 bases and J by 4 bases, with 14 bases between the two germline ends. Germline CDR1 SGHNT, CDR2 YYREEE (reference sequence). The CDR3 nucleotides are TGTGCCAGCAGCTTGGAAGGCGGTAGAGGGTACGAGCAGTACTTC. Its protein product is CASSLEGGRGYEQYF.

Notes on this clone: The identical CDR3 is also encoded by other nucleotide sequences in the sample. The chain couples TRBV9 to TRBJ2-3; 7 nucleotides align to TRBD2. J was trimmed by 1 base and V by 2 bases; bases with no gene match: 4. The CDR3 is 15 amino acids. Germline CDR1 and CDR2: SGDLS and YYNGEE. The CDR3 DNA reads TGTGCCAGCAGCGTCGGGCTAGCGGGCACAGATACGCAGTATTTT. The encoded protein is CASSVGLAGTDTQYF.

The CDR3 DNA is TGTGCCAGCAGTGGGAACAGGGGCTTGGGCGAGCAGTACTTC. This translates into CASSGNRGLGEQYF. The chain recombines TRBV2 with TRBJ2-7; the match to TRBD1 covers 7 bases. The CDR3 has 14 residues. The germline gives CDR1 SNHLY, CDR2 FYNNEI. The ends lost 4 bases at V and 6 bases at J; junction bases unmatched: 9.

CDR3 protein: CASSQLGQGGTGELFF. CDR3 sequence (DNA): TGCGCCAGCAGCCAATTGGGACAGGGGGGTACCGGGGAGCTGTTTTTT. The chain combines TRBV4-3 with TRBJ2-2; 11 bases are shared with TRBD1. The CDR3 is made up of 16 amino acids. The germline V gene encodes CDR1 LGHNA and CDR2 YSLEER. Germline trimming cut 2 bases from V and 5 bases from J; bases unmatched to any gene: 4.

The count of this clone is one. The V call is TRBV5-4, the J call TRBJ2-3; 10 bases match TRBD2. The germline CDR1 and CDR2 sequences are SGHNT and YYREEE (reference sequence). J lost 6 bases, V lost 1 base, and 8 bases had no gene match. This CDR3 has 16 residues. CDR3 sequence: CASSLYGLAVGDTQYF. The CDR3 coding sequence is TGTGCCAGCAGCTTGTATGGACTAGCGGTAGGGGATACGCAGTATTTT.

The chain combines TRBV30 with TRBJ1-1; weak D call: TRBD1 (6 bases). CDR1 and CDR2 from the germline V gene are GTSNPN and SVGIG (reference sequence). The CDR3 extends over 13 amino acids. V lost 7 bases and J 6 bases, leaving 18 bases between the germline ends. The CDR3 sequence is CASTGARGAEAFF. Here the CDR3 DNA reads TGTGCCTCGACAGGCGCCCGAGGGGCTGAAGCTTTCTTT.

This clone is a singleton in its sample. The V call is TRBV27, the J call TRBJ1-6, with a possible D match to TRBD1 (6 bases). The germline V gene encodes CDR1 MNHEY and CDR2 SMNVEV (reference sequence). Trimming removed 6 bases from V and 7 bases from J, with 19 bases in between. The CDR3 runs to 16 residues. The CDR3 region has the DNA TGTGCCAGCAGCCCGGAGTTGGGGGCTGGCAATTCACCCCTCCACTTT. Translated: CASSPELGAGNSPLHF.

The chain joins TRBV30 to TRBJ2-5; the D gene is possibly TRBD2 (6 bases). V was shortened by 3 bases and J by 5 bases, with 13 bases between the two germline ends. Germline V CDR1 and CDR2: GTSNPN, SVGIG (reference sequence). The CDR3 runs to 13 residues. CDR3 loop: CAWSPGVKETQYF. CDR3 coding DNA: TGTGCCTGGAGCCCGGGGGTTAAGGAGACCCAGTACTTC.